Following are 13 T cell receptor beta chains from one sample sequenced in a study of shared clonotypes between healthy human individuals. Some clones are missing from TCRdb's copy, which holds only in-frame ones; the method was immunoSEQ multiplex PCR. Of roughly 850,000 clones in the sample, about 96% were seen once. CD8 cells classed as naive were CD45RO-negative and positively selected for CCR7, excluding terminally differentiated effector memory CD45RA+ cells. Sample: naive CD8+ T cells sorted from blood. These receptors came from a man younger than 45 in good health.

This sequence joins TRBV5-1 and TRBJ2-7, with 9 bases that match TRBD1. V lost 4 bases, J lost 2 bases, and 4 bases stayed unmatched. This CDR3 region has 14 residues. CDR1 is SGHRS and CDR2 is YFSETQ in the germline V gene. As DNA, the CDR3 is TGCGCCAGCAGCGTCGGGACAGGGCCCTACGAGCAGTACTTC. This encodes CASSVGTGPYEQYF.

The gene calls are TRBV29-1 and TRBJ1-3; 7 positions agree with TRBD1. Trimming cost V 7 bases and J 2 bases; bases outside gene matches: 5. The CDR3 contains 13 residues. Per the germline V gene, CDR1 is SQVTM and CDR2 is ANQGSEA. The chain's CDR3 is CSAQTGTGNTIYF. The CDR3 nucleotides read TGCAGCGCCCAGACAGGGACTGGAAACACCATATATTTT.

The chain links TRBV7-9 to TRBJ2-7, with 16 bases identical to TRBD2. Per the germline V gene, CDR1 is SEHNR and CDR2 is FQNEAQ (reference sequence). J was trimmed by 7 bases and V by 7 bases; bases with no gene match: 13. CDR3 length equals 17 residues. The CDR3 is CASNSGTSGRASEEQYF. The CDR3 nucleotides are TGTGCCAGCAACTCAGGGACTAGCGGGAGGGCCTCTGAGGAGCAGTACTTC.

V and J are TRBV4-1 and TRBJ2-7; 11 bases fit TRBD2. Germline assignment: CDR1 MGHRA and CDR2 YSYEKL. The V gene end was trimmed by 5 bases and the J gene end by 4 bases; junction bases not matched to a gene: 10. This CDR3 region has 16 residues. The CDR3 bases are TGCGCCAGCAGCTATCGGCAAACTAGCGGGAGTTACGAGCAGTACTTC. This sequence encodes CASSYRQTSGSYEQYF.

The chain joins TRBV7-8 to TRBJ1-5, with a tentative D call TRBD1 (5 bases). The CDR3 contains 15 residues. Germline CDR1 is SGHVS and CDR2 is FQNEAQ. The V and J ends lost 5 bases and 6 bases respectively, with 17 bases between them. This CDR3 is CASSRYPRDAQPQHF. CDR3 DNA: TGTGCCAGCAGCCGATATCCCAGGGATGCTCAGCCCCAGCATTTT.

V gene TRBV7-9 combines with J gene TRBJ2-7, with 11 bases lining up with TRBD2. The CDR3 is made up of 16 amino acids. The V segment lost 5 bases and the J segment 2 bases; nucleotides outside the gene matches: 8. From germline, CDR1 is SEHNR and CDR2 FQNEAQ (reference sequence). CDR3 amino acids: CASSPPVAGGTYEQYF. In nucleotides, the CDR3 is TGTGCCAGCAGCCCGCCTGTAGCGGGAGGGACCTACGAGCAGTACTTC.

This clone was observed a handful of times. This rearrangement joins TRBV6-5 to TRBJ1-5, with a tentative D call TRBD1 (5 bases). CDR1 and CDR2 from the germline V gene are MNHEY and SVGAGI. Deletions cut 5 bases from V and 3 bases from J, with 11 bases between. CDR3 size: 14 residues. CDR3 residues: CASSRDSFNQPQHF. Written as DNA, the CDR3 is TGTGCCAGCAGTCGTGACAGCTTCAATCAGCCCCAGCATTTT.

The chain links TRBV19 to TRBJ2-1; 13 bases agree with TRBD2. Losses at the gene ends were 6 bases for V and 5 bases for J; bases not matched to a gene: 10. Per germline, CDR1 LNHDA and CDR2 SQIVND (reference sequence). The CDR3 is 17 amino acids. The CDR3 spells CASSGPPGTSGNNEQFF. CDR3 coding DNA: TGTGCCAGTAGCGGTCCACCCGGGACTAGCGGGAACAATGAGCAGTTCTTC.

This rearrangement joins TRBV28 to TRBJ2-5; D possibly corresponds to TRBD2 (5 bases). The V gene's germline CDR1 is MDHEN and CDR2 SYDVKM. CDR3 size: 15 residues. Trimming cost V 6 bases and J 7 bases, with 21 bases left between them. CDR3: CASSQEVGPIGTQYF. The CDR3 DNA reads TGTGCCAGCAGCCAGGAGGTCGGGCCTATAGGGACCCAGTACTTC.

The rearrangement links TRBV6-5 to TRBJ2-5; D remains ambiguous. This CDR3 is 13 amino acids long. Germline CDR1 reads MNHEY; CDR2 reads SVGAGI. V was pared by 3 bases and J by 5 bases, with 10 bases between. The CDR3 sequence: CASSYASRETQYF. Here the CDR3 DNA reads TGTGCCAGCAGTTATGCATCTAGGGAGACCCAGTACTTC.

CDR3 in amino acids: CASSWRDYGNTEAFF. The CDR3 coding sequence is TGTGCCAGCAGCTGGAGGGACTATGGTAACACTGAAGCTTTCTTT. V and J are TRBV5-6 and TRBJ1-1, with D tentatively TRBD1 (5 bases). CDR1 is SGHDT, CDR2 YYEEEE, per germline. Deletions cut 3 bases from V and 2 bases from J, with 14 bases between. CDR3 length: 15 residues.

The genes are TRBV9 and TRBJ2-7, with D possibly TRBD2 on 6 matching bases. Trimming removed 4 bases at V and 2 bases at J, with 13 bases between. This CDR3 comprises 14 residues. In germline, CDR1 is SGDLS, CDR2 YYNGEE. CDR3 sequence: CASSSGTLAYEQYF. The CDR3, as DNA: TGTGCCAGCAGCTCCGGGACTCTAGCCTACGAGCAGTACTTC.

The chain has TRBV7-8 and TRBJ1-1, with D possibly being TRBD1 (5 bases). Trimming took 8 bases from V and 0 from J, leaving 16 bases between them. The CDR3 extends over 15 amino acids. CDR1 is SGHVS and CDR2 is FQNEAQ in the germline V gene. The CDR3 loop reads CASFKPGTVNTEAFF. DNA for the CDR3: TGTGCCAGCTTCAAACCCGGGACGGTGAACACTGAAGCTTTCTTT.